This TCR beta chain was sequenced during a study of post-analysis software for immune sequencing data. Points from the study as a whole: Significantly lower normalized Chao1 diversity was seen in multiple sclerosis patients than in controls. TRBV segments more frequent in patients than in controls numbered several and included TRBV5-6, TRBV5-1 and TRBV20-1.

Germline V CDR1 and CDR2: DFQATT, SNEGSKA (reference sequence). With 3 bases removed from V and 4 bases from J, the gap between germline ends came to 9 bases. CDR3 size: 12 residues. Carried by the TCR beta cDNA libraries were unique molecular identifiers. TCRdb re-analysed the PCR reads in MiXCR, keeping a single row per CDR3 protein. The data contain hundreds of thousands of distinct CDR3 sequences, less than 45% of them seen just once; the ten biggest clones take up about 12%. As regards this clonotype: Its target is unknown.

Specimen: blood. The sequence derives from a girl between 10 and 17 years old with multiple sclerosis. The rearrangement uses TRBV20-1 and TRBJ1-1, with D perhaps matching TRBD1 (6 bases). Here the CDR3 reads CSASRGFTEAFF. The CDR3 bases are TGCAGTGCTAGCAGGGGTTTCACTGAAGCTTTCTTT.